This is a list of T cell receptor beta chains from one sample in a study of vaccination effects on CD4 cells after COVID-19. The repertoire was sequenced with immunoSEQ multiplex PCR; TCRdb's copy has only in-frame clones and lacks some. The sample contains 14,000 or so clones, less than 85% of which appear only once. No antigen has been assigned to these receptors. This sample comprised CD4+ T cells from PBMCs cultured with SARS-CoV-2 spike peptides, obtained after COVID-19 vaccination. These receptors all stem from a human donor who had a prior SARS-CoV-2 infection. Both conserved end residues are part of each CDR3. The D gene is left open where the match is weak. Clone size is shown for a subset of rows, as once, few, many or a class of expanded clone.

clone_size,cdr3_length,v_call,d_call,j_call,cdr3_aa,cdr3_nt
.,14,TRBV6-1,.,TRBJ1-2,CASSELGGVYGYTF,TGTGCCAGCAGTGAATTGGGGGGGGTCTATGGCTACACCTTC
.,14,TRBV30,.,TRBJ1-2,CAWSGRGIDYGYTF,TGTGCCTGGAGTGGGAGGGGTATCGACTATGGCTACACCTTC
.,13,TRBV29-1,.,TRBJ2-2,CSVEDRIPGELFF,TGCAGCGTGGAAGACAGGATACCCGGGGAGCTGTTTTTT
.,14,TRBV2,.,TRBJ2-1,CASSELVSLNEQFF,TGTGCCAGCAGTGAATTGGTCAGCCTCAATGAGCAGTTCTTC
.,13,TRBV7-7,TRBD1,TRBJ1-1,CASSLDRGGEAFF,TGTGCTAGCAGCTTGGACAGGGGCGGTGAAGCTTTCTTT
.,13,TRBV19,.,TRBJ1-4,CASKFSEAEKLFF,TGTGCCAGTAAATTTAGCGAGGCTGAAAAACTGTTTTTT
.,18,TRBV24-1,TRBD2,TRBJ2-1,CATSAGGRAGGSGNEQFF,TGTGCCACCAGTGCCGGCGGGAGGGCCGGTGGAAGTGGGAATGAGCAGTTCTTC
few,15,TRBV7-2,.,TRBJ2-2,CASSLVGGTTGELFF,TGTGCCAGCAGCTTAGTGGGAGGTACCACCGGGGAGCTGTTTTTT
few,15,TRBV6-2/TRBV6-3,TRBD2,TRBJ2-5,CASSPLAGGPETQYF,TGTGCCAGCAGTCCGCTGGCGGGAGGGCCGGAGACCCAGTACTTC
.,15,TRBV18,.,TRBJ2-3,CASSPATAGTDTQYF,TGTGCCAGCTCACCTGCGACTGCCGGAACGGATACGCAGTATTTT
once,16,TRBV7-6,TRBD2,TRBJ2-7,CASSSAWRGVSYEQYF,TGTGCCAGCAGCTCCGCATGGCGGGGGGTCTCCTACGAGCAGTACTTC
.,14,TRBV3-1/TRBV3-2,.,TRBJ1-4,CASSRLGYNEKLFF,TGTGCCAGCAGCCGATTGGGGTATAATGAAAAACTGTTTTTT
.,14,TRBV5-6,TRBD1,TRBJ2-1,CASSFWDRTDEQFF,TGTGCCAGCAGCTTCTGGGACAGGACAGATGAGCAGTTCTTC
.,15,TRBV19,TRBD2,TRBJ2-7,CASSTSGSRAYEQYF,TGTGCCAGTAGTACTAGCGGGAGTAGGGCCTACGAGCAGTACTTC
.,13,TRBV5-1,.,TRBJ1-2,CASSLAGNYGYTF,TGCGCCAGCAGCTTGGCCGGAAACTATGGCTACACCTTC
.,15,TRBV7-9,TRBD2,TRBJ2-3,CASSWTSERTDTQYF,TGTGCCAGCAGCTGGACTAGCGAACGCACAGATACGCAGTATTTT
.,13,TRBV19,.,TRBJ1-3,CASSESSGNTIYF,TGTGCCAGTAGCGAGAGCTCTGGAAACACCATATATTTT
.,14,TRBV11-1,TRBD1,TRBJ2-3,CASRRDRGTDTQYF,TGTGCCAGCCGCCGGGACAGGGGCACAGATACGCAGTATTTT
few,12,TRBV7-2,.,TRBJ2-2,CASSPWGGELFF,TGTGCCAGCAGCCCCTGGGGCGGGGAGCTGTTTTTT
once,14,TRBV7-9,TRBD2,TRBJ2-7,CASSFLADLSEQYF,TGTGCCAGCAGCTTCCTAGCGGACCTCTCGGAGCAGTACTTC
.,16,TRBV5-6,.,TRBJ2-2,CASSLLSAVNTGELFF,TGTGCCAGCAGCTTGCTGTCTGCAGTGAACACCGGGGAGCTGTTTTTT
.,12,TRBV7-3,.,TRBJ2-3,CASSFFSSPQYF,TGTGCCAGCAGCTTTTTTTCATCACCCCAGTATTTT
.,15,TRBV18,TRBD2,TRBJ2-7,CASSPGLAGNYEQYF,TGTGCCAGCTCACCGGGACTAGCGGGCAACTACGAGCAGTACTTC
few,13,TRBV4-2,.,TRBJ1-2,CASSPGTKDGYTF,TGTGCCAGCAGCCCCGGGACCAAGGATGGCTACACCTTC
.,16,TRBV10-3,TRBD2,TRBJ2-3,CATYTPTGGGTDTQYF,TGTGCCACCTACACTCCGACGGGAGGGGGGACAGATACGCAGTATTTT
.,15,TRBV15,.,TRBJ2-7,CATSRDPGRQYEQYF,TGTGCCACCAGCAGGGATCCCGGCAGGCAGTACGAGCAGTACTTC
.,17,TRBV10-3,.,TRBJ2-2,CAIAGFTGQPNTGELFF,TGTGCCATCGCCGGATTCACCGGACAGCCTAACACCGGGGAGCTGTTTTTT
.,12,TRBV27,.,TRBJ1-2,CATQSINNGYTF,TGTGCCACCCAATCAATTAATAACGGCTACACCTTC